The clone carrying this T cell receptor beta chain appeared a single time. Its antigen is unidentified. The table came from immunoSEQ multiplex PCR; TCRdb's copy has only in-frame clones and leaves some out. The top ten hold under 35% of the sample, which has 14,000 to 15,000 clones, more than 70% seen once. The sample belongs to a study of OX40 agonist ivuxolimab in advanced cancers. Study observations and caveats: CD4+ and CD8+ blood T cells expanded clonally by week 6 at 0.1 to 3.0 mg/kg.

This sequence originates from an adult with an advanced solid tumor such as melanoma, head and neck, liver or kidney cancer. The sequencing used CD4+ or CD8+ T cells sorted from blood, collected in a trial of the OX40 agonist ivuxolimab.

CDR3 in amino acids: CASKGGPMSSGANVLTF. In DNA, the CDR3 is TGTGCCAGCAAGGGAGGACCGATGAGCTCTGGGGCCAACGTCCTGACTTTC. The gene calls are TRBV2 and TRBJ2-6; a possible D gene is TRBD2 (6 bases). CDR1 SNHLY and CDR2 FYNNEI come from the germline V gene. V was clipped by 7 bases and J by 0 bases, with 16 bases between them. This CDR3 spans 17 amino acids.